This TCR beta chain was recorded in a study of blood T cell repertoires in COVID-19. Generated by immunoSEQ multiplex PCR, the TCRdb table keeps only in-frame clones and is missing some. The sample has around 180,000 clones; about 84% are singletons. Seattle participants joined during active infection and were tracked over time. This clone was observed a handful of times. The CDR3 has 15 residues. Germline lookup yields CDR1 SGHVS and CDR2 FQNEAQ. V was pared by 7 bases and J by 6 bases, with 10 bases of the junction left unmatched. The gene calls are TRBV7-8 and TRBJ2-7; 12 bases match TRBD2. Sequencing was done on a sample of peripheral blood. This TCR came from a person aged 65-85 years with COVID-19, enrolled during active disease. The DNA for the CDR3 is TGTGCCAGCAACCTCTCCCCTAGCGGGAGGGGCGAGCAGTACTTC. Translating it yields CASNLSPSGRGEQYF. The variable domain in full, completed from reference TRBV7-8 and TRBJ2-7, reads GAGVSQSPRYKVAKRGQDVALRCDPISGHVSLFWYQQALGQGPEFLTYFQNEAQLDKSGLPSDRFFAERPEGSVSTLKIQRTQQEDSAVYLCASNLSPSGRGEQYFGPGTRLTVT.